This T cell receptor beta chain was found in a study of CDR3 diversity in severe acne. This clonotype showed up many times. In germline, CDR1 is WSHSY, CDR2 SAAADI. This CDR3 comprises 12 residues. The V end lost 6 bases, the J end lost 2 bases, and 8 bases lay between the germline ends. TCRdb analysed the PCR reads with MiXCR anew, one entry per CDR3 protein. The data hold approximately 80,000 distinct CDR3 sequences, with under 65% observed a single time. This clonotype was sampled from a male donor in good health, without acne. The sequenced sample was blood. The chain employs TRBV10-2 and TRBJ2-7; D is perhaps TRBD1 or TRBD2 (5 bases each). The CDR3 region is CASRGDTYEQYF. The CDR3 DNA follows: TGCGCCAGCAGGGGGGATACCTACGAGCAGTACTTC.